These T cell receptor beta chains were read from a single sample in a study of blood T cell repertoires in COVID-19. Generated by immunoSEQ multiplex PCR, the TCRdb table keeps only in-frame clones and is missing some. The table includes about 98,000 clones, approximately 89% detected once. The sequenced material came from peripheral blood. These receptor sequences come from a man in his fifties with acute or convalescent COVID-19. Each CDR3 is given with its conserved first and last residue. Each record gives: clone size, V gene, J gene, D gene, CDR3 protein, CDR3 DNA. A D gene is named only where the DNA matches it firmly. Some rows mark clone size as missing; the rest say once, few, many or name a class of expanded clone.

abundance: NA
v_gene: TRBV29-1
j_gene: TRBJ2-2
d_gene: NA
CDR3aa: CSVEGAGGELFF
CDR3nt: TGCAGCGTTGAGGGGGCGGGCGGGGAGCTGTTTTTT

abundance: once
v_gene: TRBV9
j_gene: TRBJ2-3
d_gene: TRBD2
CDR3aa: CASSPLAGGDTQYF
CDR3nt: TGTGCCAGCAGCCCCCTAGCGGGAGGAGATACGCAGTATTTT

abundance: NA
v_gene: TRBV25-1
j_gene: TRBJ1-5
d_gene: NA
CDR3aa: CASSEGGEDQPQHF
CDR3nt: TGTGCCAGCAGTGAAGGGGGGGAGGATCAGCCCCAGCATTTT

abundance: NA
v_gene: TRBV6-1
j_gene: TRBJ2-1
d_gene: TRBD2
CDR3aa: CASSEVGRAVDEQFF
CDR3nt: TGTGCCAGCAGTGAGGTCGGGAGGGCGGTCGATGAGCAGTTCTTC

abundance: NA
v_gene: TRBV5-4
j_gene: TRBJ2-7
d_gene: NA
CDR3aa: CASSPRDRPYEQYF
CDR3nt: TGTGCCAGCAGCCCGCGGGACAGACCCTACGAGCAGTACTTC

abundance: NA
v_gene: TRBV6-5
j_gene: TRBJ1-3
d_gene: TRBD1
CDR3aa: CAGGQGPGNTIYF
CDR3nt: TGTGCCGGGGGACAGGGACCTGGAAACACCATATATTTT

abundance: NA
v_gene: TRBV9
j_gene: TRBJ1-2
d_gene: NA
CDR3aa: CASSRTTDQLYGYTF
CDR3nt: TGTGCCAGCAGCAGAACCACAGACCAGTTATATGGCTACACCTTC

abundance: NA
v_gene: TRBV19
j_gene: TRBJ1-6
d_gene: TRBD1
CDR3aa: CASSPGTGGYNSPLHF
CDR3nt: TGTGCCAGTAGTCCCGGGACAGGGGGCTATAATTCACCCCTCCACTTT

abundance: NA
v_gene: TRBV7-9
j_gene: TRBJ2-5
d_gene: TRBD2
CDR3aa: CASSFRTSGGQETQYF
CDR3nt: TGTGCCAGCAGCTTTCGGACTAGCGGGGGGCAAGAGACCCAGTACTTC

abundance: NA
v_gene: TRBV7-3
j_gene: TRBJ2-2
d_gene: NA
CDR3aa: CASSPLRAGELFF
CDR3nt: TGTGCCAGCAGCCCCCTACGGGCCGGGGAGCTGTTTTTT

abundance: NA
v_gene: TRBV5-1
j_gene: TRBJ1-4
d_gene: NA
CDR3aa: CASSAGGHGNEKLFF
CDR3nt: TGCGCCAGCAGCGCCGGTGGACACGGCAATGAAAAACTGTTTTTT

abundance: NA
v_gene: TRBV12-3/TRBV12-4
j_gene: TRBJ1-2
d_gene: NA
CDR3aa: CASSLVESYGYTF
CDR3nt: TGTGCCAGCAGTTTAGTGGAGAGCTATGGCTACACCTTC